The T cell receptor beta chain described here comes from a study of blood T cell repertoires in COVID-19. Overall study: From the United States, Italy and Spain came samples of acute and convalescent COVID-19. The cDNA or gDNA used as material had been derived from T cells, B-cell-depleted T cells, or PBMCs.

In the original processing: Nucleated cell number was recorded as an estimate derived from reference gene primer amplification. Produced via immunoSEQ multiplex PCR; TCRdb's table is partial and in-frame only. That table supplies the V and J calls and clone size; D and trimming were determined from the DNA. The repertoire holds around 200,000 clones, with 88% as singletons. This clone showed up just a few times. V was cut by 7 bases and J by 3 bases, with 16 bases left in between. In germline, CDR1 is SNHLY, CDR2 FYNNEI. The CDR3 length is 14 residues. The chain links TRBV2 to TRBJ2-7; D might be TRBD1 (5 bases). The material sequenced was peripheral blood. The origin of this receptor is a man aged 35 to 55 with acute or convalescent COVID-19. This CDR3 reads CASKSPGQGYEQYF. The CDR3 bases are TGTGCCAGCAAGTCCCCCGGGCAGGGCTACGAGCAGTACTTC.